This T cell receptor (beta chain) was profiled in a study of blood T cell repertoires in COVID-19. Study summary: The samples span acute and convalescent COVID-19 from the United States, Italy and Spain. The analysed material was cDNA or gDNA that came from T cells, B-cell-depleted T cells, or PBMCs.

Germline V gives CDR1 GTSNPN, CDR2 SVGIG (reference sequence). This CDR3 spans 14 amino acids. The V segment lost 3 bases and the J segment 7 bases; nucleotides outside the gene matches: 5. It was during active infection that Seattle patients were enrolled and then longitudinally followed. Original analysis: The assay estimated nucleated cells by amplifying reference gene primers. The repertoire was sequenced with immunoSEQ multiplex PCR; TCRdb's copy has only in-frame clones and lacks some. V, J and clone size are those of that table, while D and trimming were read from the DNA. Altogether approximately 250,000 clones are present, around 87% being singletons, with the ten largest covering roughly 4.9%.

The chain is built from TRBV30 and TRBJ1-4; 10 nucleotides align to TRBD1. The receptor comes from an older woman with COVID-19, enrolled during active disease. The source material was peripheral blood. This CDR3 reads CAWRGTGATEKLFF. CDR3 DNA: TGTGCCTGGAGAGGGACAGGGGCGACTGAAAAACTGTTTTTT.